This TCR delta chain originates from a study of Vδ1+ human thymocytes. For this clone: Antigen: not known.

Sequences come from RNA converted to cDNA by reverse transcription. Multiplex PCR used pooled V-gene forward primers and a constant-region reverse primer to amplify CDR3s. TCRdb fed the multiplex PCR reads into CATT to redo clone calling. This sample has about 75,000 delta-chain clones, with around 34% found just once. General study findings and limits: Despite high sort purity, approximately 20% of thymic T cell receptor delta sequences were Vdelta2. Thymic TRG and TRD repertoires appeared highly polyclonal.

Germline values: CDR1 TSWWSYY, CDR2 QGS. This CDR3 spans 22 amino acids. With V trimmed by 1 base and J by 0 bases, 21 bases remained unmatched. The sorted cells were CD3+ Vdelta1+ Vdelta2- thymocytes from alphabeta-depleted thymus. Sorted Vdelta1+ thymocytes were roughly 96% to 99.6% pure. The genes are TRDV1 and TRDJ1, with TRDD2 identical over 9 bases. Input material: Vdelta1+ gamma-delta thymocytes from the thymus. Regarding subset: FACS-sorted CD3+ TCRalphabeta- TCRVdelta1+ TCRVdelta2- thymocytes. The clonotype comes from a boy in the first two years of life who had congenital heart surgery. CDR3 DNA sequence: TGTGCTCTTGGGGAACCGGCGGCCTTCCTACTAGTTAGGGGGCCGTACACCGATAAACTCATCTTT. Translated, it gives CALGEPAAFLLVRGPYTDKLIF.